Below, 22 T cell receptor beta chains from the same sample are listed, as sequenced in a study of control samples from healthy donors and cancer patients. Only in-frame clones appear in the TCRdb table, and some are missing; sequencing was by immunoSEQ multiplex PCR. Counted here are 100,000 to 150,000 clones, approximately 90% occurring once; the ten biggest clones make up 2.1%. Sequences were obtained from blood. These receptors all come from a woman in her forties or fifties in good health.

The V gene is TRBV5-1, the J gene TRBJ2-6; no reliable D call. V lost 0 bases and J lost 1, with 8 bases in between. The CDR3 consists of 16 residues. From germline, CDR1 is SGHRS and CDR2 YFSETQ. In DNA, the CDR3 is TGCGCCAGCAGCTTGGACGTCCAGTCTGGGGCCAACGTCCTGACTTTC. It yields the protein CASSLDVQSGANVLTF.

The chain uses TRBV11-2 and TRBJ2-5, with TRBD2 matching over 13 bases. This CDR3 comprises 15 residues. V lost 7 bases, J lost 5 bases, and 7 bases stayed unmatched. Germline V CDR1 and CDR2: SGHAT, FQNNGV. DNA of the CDR3: TGTGCCAGCACCACTAGCGGGAGGGCCGGGGAGACCCAGTACTTC. It is translated as CASTTSGRAGETQYF. The full variable domain, completed using reference TRBV11-2 and TRBJ2-5, is EAGVAQSPRYKIIEKRQSVAFWCNPISGHATLYWYQQILGQGPKLLIQFQNNGVVDDSQLPKDRFSAERLKGVDSTLKIQPAKLEDSAVYLCASTTSGRAGETQYFGPGTRLLVL.

The chain recombines TRBV27 with TRBJ2-2, with 9 bases aligning to TRBD2. With V trimmed by 0 bases and J by 6 bases, 2 bases remained unmatched. The CDR3 runs 15 residues. The germline gives CDR1 MNHEY, CDR2 SMNVEV (reference sequence). The CDR3 is CASSLSGTSPGELFF. The CDR3 DNA reads as TGTGCCAGCAGTTTATCCGGGACTAGCCCCGGGGAGCTGTTTTTT.

V gene TRBV6-5 combines with J gene TRBJ1-4; D is perhaps TRBD1 (5 bases). CDR1 MNHEY and CDR2 SVGAGI come from the germline V gene. Trimming removed 6 bases from V and 4 bases from J, with 12 bases in between. The CDR3 totals 14 residues. CDR3 in amino acids: CASSQGRGNEKLFF. Here the CDR3 DNA reads TGTGCCAGCAGCCAGGGACGGGGTAATGAAAAACTGTTTTTT.

The chain employs TRBV2 and TRBJ2-5; 8 nucleotides match TRBD1. Germline CDR1 SNHLY, CDR2 FYNNEI. Losses at the gene ends were 2 bases for V and 4 bases for J; bases not matched to a gene: 9. CDR3 length: 16 residues. CDR3 coding DNA: TGTGCCAGCAGTGAAATGAACAGGGGGAGCGGAGAGACCCAGTACTTC. This sequence encodes CASSEMNRGSGETQYF. Complete variable domain (other parts from reference TRBV2 and TRBJ2-5): EPEVTQTPSHQVTQMGQEVILRCVPISNHLYFYWYRQILGQKVEFLVSFYNNEISEKSEIFDDQFSVERPDGSNFTLKIRSTKLEDSAMYFCASSEMNRGSGETQYFGPGTRLLVL.

This rearrangement joins TRBV7-8 to TRBJ2-1; possibly TRBD2 for D (5 bases). Germline lookup yields CDR1 SGHVS and CDR2 FQNEAQ. The CDR3 is made up of 16 amino acids. Trimming took 4 bases from V and 1 from J, leaving 14 bases between them. The CDR3: CASSSNLAPSYNEQFF. Written as DNA, the CDR3 is TGTGCCAGCAGCTCGAACTTAGCGCCTTCCTACAATGAGCAGTTCTTC.

This chain connects TRBV19 to TRBJ2-1; 7 bases are shared with TRBD2. This CDR3 contains 15 residues. With V trimmed by 5 bases and J by 5 bases, 9 bases remained unmatched. Looked up from germline, CDR1 is LNHDA and CDR2 is SQIVND (reference sequence). As DNA, the CDR3 is TGTGCCAGTAGTTGGTGGGGGGGACTTGACAATGAGCAGTTCTTC. Protein: CASSWWGGLDNEQFF.

This rearrangement joins TRBV30 to TRBJ1-6, with D perhaps matching TRBD1 (5 bases). The CDR3 is 14 amino acids. The germline V gene has CDR1 GTSNPN and CDR2 SVGIG (reference sequence). V was cut by 4 bases and J by 9 bases, with 16 bases left in between. CDR3: CAWIPGGSGSPLHF. In DNA, the CDR3 is TGTGCCTGGATCCCCGGGGGATCCGGTTCACCCCTCCACTTT.

The V gene is TRBV28, the J gene TRBJ2-7; the match to TRBD1 covers 8 bases. Losses at the gene ends were 6 bases for V and 1 base for J; bases not matched to a gene: 11. Looked up from germline, CDR1 is MDHEN and CDR2 is SYDVKM. The CDR3 extends over 16 amino acids. CDR3 nucleotides: TGTGCCAGCAGCATCACCTCAGGGGGCCTATCCTACGAGCAGTACTTC. Its translation: CASSITSGGLSYEQYF.

The chain uses TRBV6-6 and TRBJ1-4; D may be TRBD1 (5 bases). Trimming removed 4 bases at V and 8 bases at J, with 20 bases between. Germline CDR1 is MNHNY and CDR2 is SVGAGI (reference sequence). This CDR3 has 16 amino acids. The CDR3 loop reads CASSSVSGTNLEKLFF. In nucleotides, the CDR3 is TGTGCCAGCAGTTCAGTCTCCGGGACTAATCTCGAAAAACTGTTTTTT.

V and J are TRBV6-5 and TRBJ2-1, with TRBD1 as a possible D gene (7 bases). V was pared by 5 bases and J by 4 bases, with 12 bases between. The CDR3 is 14 amino acids. CDR1 MNHEY and CDR2 SVGAGI come from the germline V gene. This CDR3 reads CASSPRGAYNEQFF. CDR3 DNA sequence: TGTGCCAGCAGTCCCAGGGGGGCTTACAATGAGCAGTTCTTC.

The J gene is TRBJ1-3, the V gene TRBV13; 7 bases are a match to TRBD1. Per the germline V gene, CDR1 is PRHDT and CDR2 is FYEKMQ (reference sequence). CDR3 length equals 16 residues. V was pared by 0 bases and J by 0 bases, with 2 bases of the junction left unmatched. CDR3 sequence reads: CASSLGGQNSGNTIYF. CDR3 sequence (DNA): TGTGCCAGCAGCTTAGGGGGACAGAACTCTGGAAACACCATATATTTT. The whole variable domain, filled in from reference TRBV13 and TRBJ1-3, reads AAGVIQSPRHLIKEKRETATLKCYPIPRHDTVYWYQQGPGQDPQFLISFYEKMQSDKGSIPDRFSAQQFSDYHSELNMSSLELGDSALYFCASSLGGQNSGNTIYFGEGSWLTVV.

The rearrangement joins TRBV28 to TRBJ1-5; 9 bases align to TRBD1. The CDR3 covers 18 residues. With 4 bases clipped from V and 2 bases from J, the junction kept 12 bases outside the gene matches. Germline assignment: CDR1 MDHEN and CDR2 SYDVKM. The CDR3 region has the DNA TGTGCCAGCAGTTCAACAGGACAGGGGCTATTCGGCAATCAGCCCCAGCATTTT. Protein product: CASSSTGQGLFGNQPQHF.

This chain joins TRBV4-1 and TRBJ2-1; 9 bases are a match to TRBD1. The V gene end was trimmed by 5 bases and the J gene end by 0 bases; junction bases not matched to a gene: 20. The CDR3 has 21 residues. Germline CDR1 MGHRA, CDR2 YSYEKL. CDR3 in amino acids: CASSSPSGKTGTGTSYNEQFF. In DNA, the CDR3 is TGCGCCAGCAGCAGCCCCTCGGGGAAAACCGGGACAGGGACCTCCTACAATGAGCAGTTCTTC.

This clone was found once. This chain uses TRBV7-2 with TRBJ2-7; D unresolved. V was pared by 1 base and J by 3 bases, with 7 bases between. The CDR3 has 13 residues. CDR1 SGHTA and CDR2 FQGNSA come from the germline V gene. The CDR3 coding sequence is TGTGCCAGCAGCTTAGGAGTAAGCTACGAGCAGTACTTC. As protein: CASSLGVSYEQYF.

The chain carries TRBV19 and TRBJ1-6; 10 bases map to TRBD1. Germline V gives CDR1 LNHDA, CDR2 SQIVND (reference sequence). Losses at the gene ends were 5 bases for V and 14 bases for J; bases not matched to a gene: 12. This CDR3 has 15 residues. The CDR3 bases are TGTGCCAGTAGTGGACCGGGACAGGGGATATTGGCCCTCCACTTT. Protein product: CASSGPGQGILALHF.

This chain connects TRBV2 to TRBJ2-7; the D gene could be TRBD1 or TRBD2 (5 bases each). Trimming left V 4 bases short and J 6 bases short, with 10 bases between. Germline CDR1 SNHLY, CDR2 FYNNEI. The CDR3 contains 12 residues. CDR3 residues: CASSGPGGEQYF. In DNA, the CDR3 is TGTGCCAGCAGTGGGCCTGGGGGCGAGCAGTACTTC.

This clone was seen a handful of times. The rearrangement uses TRBV5-4 and TRBJ1-1, with D unclear. Between the trimmed V and J ends, which lost 0 bases and 3 bases, there was a span of 15 bases. The CDR3 has 16 residues. From germline, CDR1 is SGHNT and CDR2 YYREEE (reference sequence). CDR3 sequence reads: CASSLVGIGPDTEAFF. Here the CDR3 DNA reads TGTGCCAGCAGCTTGGTTGGGATCGGCCCTGACACTGAAGCTTTCTTT.

CDR3 nucleotide sequence: TGTGCCAGCAGCTTAGGGGCCGGTATTCCGAACACCGGGGAGCTGTTTTTT. Amino acids: CASSLGAGIPNTGELFF. This chain joins TRBV11-3 and TRBJ2-2; D unclear. The CDR3 covers 17 residues. Trimming took 1 base from V and 0 from J, leaving 12 bases between them. The V gene's germline CDR1 is SGHNT and CDR2 YENEEA.

In its sample, this clone was seen once. V and J are TRBV6-4 and TRBJ1-6; D remains unclear. Germline CDR1 and CDR2: MRHNA and SNTAGT. The CDR3 is made up of 11 amino acids. Trimming pared 7 bases from V and 15 bases from J, leaving 13 bases between. The CDR3 loop is CASKNAVRLHF. CDR3 DNA sequence: TGTGCCAGCAAAAACGCCGTCCGCCTCCACTTT.

The chain couples TRBV27 to TRBJ1-4; 7 nucleotides agree with TRBD1. Germline-derived CDR1 and CDR2 are MNHEY and SMNVEV (reference sequence). V lost 5 bases, J lost 7 bases, and 13 bases stayed unmatched. This CDR3 region has 16 residues. The CDR3 DNA is TGTGCCAGCAGTCCAGATCTATCAGGGGGAGGTGAAAAACTGTTTTTT. Amino acids: CASSPDLSGGGEKLFF.

The V gene is TRBV2, the J gene TRBJ2-7; 7 bases map to TRBD2. This CDR3 is built from 15 residues. CDR1 is SNHLY and CDR2 is FYNNEI in the germline V gene. V dropped 4 bases and J dropped 0; count of bases not matched to a gene: 6. The CDR3 nucleotides are TGTGCCAGCAGTGGTGATAGCGGGTACTCCTACGAGCAGTACTTC. This sequence encodes CASSGDSGYSYEQYF.